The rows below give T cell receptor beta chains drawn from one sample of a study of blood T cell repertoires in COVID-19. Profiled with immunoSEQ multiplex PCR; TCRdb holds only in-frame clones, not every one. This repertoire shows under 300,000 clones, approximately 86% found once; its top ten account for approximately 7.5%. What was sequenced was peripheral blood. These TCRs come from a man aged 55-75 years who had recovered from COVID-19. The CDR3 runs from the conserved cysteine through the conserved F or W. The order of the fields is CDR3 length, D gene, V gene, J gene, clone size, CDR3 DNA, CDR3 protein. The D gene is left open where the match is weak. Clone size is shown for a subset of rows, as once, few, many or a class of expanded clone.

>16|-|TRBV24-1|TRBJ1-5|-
TGTGCCACCAGTGATGGGGGGGCCTCTGTCAATCAGCCCCAGCATTTT
CATSDGGASVNQPQHF
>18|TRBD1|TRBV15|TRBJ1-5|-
TGTGCCACCAGCAGAGATCCGAGCAGGGGGTACAGTATCCAGCCCCAGCATTTT
CATSRDPSRGYSIQPQHF
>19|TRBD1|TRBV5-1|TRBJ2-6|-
TGCGCCAGCAGCTTGTTATCCGGGACAGGGGTCTCTGGGGCCAACGTCCTGACTTTC
CASSLLSGTGVSGANVLTF
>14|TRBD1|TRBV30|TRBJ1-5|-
TGTGCCTGGAGTGGGGGGGGGACAGGACAGCCCCAGCATTTT
CAWSGGGTGQPQHF
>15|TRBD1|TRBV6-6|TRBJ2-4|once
TGTGCCAGCAGTTACAGCGGGGACAGGGGACGCATTCAGTACTTC
CASSYSGDRGRIQYF
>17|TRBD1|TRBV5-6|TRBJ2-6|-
TGTGCCAGCACCGAACAGGGGGCGCGACTAGGGGCCAACGTCCTGACTTTC
CASTEQGARLGANVLTF
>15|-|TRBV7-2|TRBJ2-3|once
TGTGCCAGCAGCTCCAAATCGACAGACACAGATACGCAGTATTTT
CASSSKSTDTDTQYF
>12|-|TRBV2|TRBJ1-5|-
TGTGCCAGCAGGAGATCCAATCAGCCCCAGCATTTT
CASRRSNQPQHF
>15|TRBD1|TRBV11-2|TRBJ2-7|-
TGTGCCAGCAGCCGGGACAGGGCCGTGATCTACGAGCAGTACTTC
CASSRDRAVIYEQYF
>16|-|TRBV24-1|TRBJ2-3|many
TGTGCCACCAGTGGAAACCATGACAAGATTGGGCATACGCAGTATTTT
CATSGNHDKIGHTQYF
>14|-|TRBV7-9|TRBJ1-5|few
TGTGCCAGCAGCTTAGCGGGGCGTAATCAGCCCCAGCATTTT
CASSLAGRNQPQHF
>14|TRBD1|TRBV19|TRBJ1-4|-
TGTGCCAGTAGTAGACGGGACAGTAATGAAAAACTGTTTTTT
CASSRRDSNEKLFF
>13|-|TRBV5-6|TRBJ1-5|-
TGTGCCAGCAGCAGGCAGGGAAGTCAGCCCCAGCATTTT
CASSRQGSQPQHF
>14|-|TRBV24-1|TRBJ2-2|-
TGTGCCACCAGTGATCCCACAGGGCCCGGGGAGCTGTTTTTT
CATSDPTGPGELFF
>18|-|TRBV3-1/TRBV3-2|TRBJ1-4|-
TGTGCCAGCAGCCAAGGATATCATACAGCTGCAACTAATGAAAAACTGTTTTTT
CASSQGYHTAATNEKLFF
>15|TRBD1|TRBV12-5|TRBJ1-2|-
TGTGCTAGTGGTTCCCCCGGACAGGCCTTCTATGGCTACACCTTC
CASGSPGQAFYGYTF
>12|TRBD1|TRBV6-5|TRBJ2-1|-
TGTGCCAGCGATCTAGGGGGCGATGAGCAGTTCTTC
CASDLGGDEQFF
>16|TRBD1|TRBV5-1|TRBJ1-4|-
TGCGCCAGCAGCCGACAGGGGGTCTCAAGTAATGAAAAACTGTTTTTT
CASSRQGVSSNEKLFF
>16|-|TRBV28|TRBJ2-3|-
TGTGCCAGCAGTTACCGAAGACAGATCTTGTCAGATACGCAGTATTTT
CASSYRRQILSDTQYF
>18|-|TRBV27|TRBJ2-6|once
TGTGCCAGCAGTTTCCGACAGCCAATTATCGCTGGGGCCAACGTCCTGACTTTC
CASSFRQPIIAGANVLTF
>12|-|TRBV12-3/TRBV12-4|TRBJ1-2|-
TGTGCCAGCAGTTTAGGCAAACAAGGCTACACCTTC
CASSLGKQGYTF
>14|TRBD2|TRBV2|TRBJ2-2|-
TGTGCCACCAAGCGGGGGGGCGCTTCCGGGGAGCTGTTTTTT
CATKRGGASGELFF
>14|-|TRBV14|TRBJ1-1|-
TGTGCCAGCAGCCAAGAATCGCGGGGCACTGAAGCTTTCTTT
CASSQESRGTEAFF
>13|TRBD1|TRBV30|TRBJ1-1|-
TGTGCCTGGATAAAACAGGGGGCCACTGAAGCTTTCTTT
CAWIKQGATEAFF
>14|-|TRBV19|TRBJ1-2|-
TGTGCCAGTAGCCTGAGGGGGTTAGGCTATGGCTACACCTTC
CASSLRGLGYGYTF
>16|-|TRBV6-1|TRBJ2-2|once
TGTGCCAGCAGTGACAGGTTGGCCTTCGACACCGGGGAGCTGTTTTTT
CASSDRLAFDTGELFF